One sample yielded the 4 T cell receptor beta chains listed below, sequenced in a study of blood T cell repertoires in COVID-19. Here immunoSEQ multiplex PCR was the method, and the copy in TCRdb shows in-frame clones only, minus some. The table includes 110,000 or so clones, approximately 87% detected once. The sample was peripheral blood. The receptors stem from a woman in her forties or fifties with acute or convalescent COVID-19.

This sequence joins TRBV9 and TRBJ2-5; D perhaps matches TRBD1 (6 bases). Trimming took 2 bases from V and 5 from J, leaving 16 bases between them. The CDR3 contains 15 residues. Germline V lookup: CDR1 SGDLS, CDR2 YYNGEE. In DNA form, the CDR3 reads TGTGCCAGCAGCGTGGCAGTAGGGGGTGCGGAGACCCAGTACTTC. It yields the protein CASSVAVGGAETQYF.

The chain is built from TRBV11-2 and TRBJ1-2, with TRBD1 matching over 9 bases. The CDR3 has 12 residues. Germline CDR1 reads SGHAT; CDR2 reads FQNNGV. V trimming: 5 bases; J trimming: 6 bases; junction bases outside the gene matches: 1. The CDR3 loop is CASSRDRDGYTF. The CDR3 DNA follows: TGTGCCAGCAGCCGGGACAGGGATGGCTACACCTTC.

The gene calls are TRBV5-4 and TRBJ1-3; D not resolved. V lost 3 bases and J lost 3, with 13 bases in between. The germline gives CDR1 SGHNT, CDR2 YYREEE (reference sequence). The CDR3 length is 15 residues. Here the CDR3 reads CASSSAGRLGNTIYF. CDR3 in DNA: TGTGCCAGCAGCTCGGCCGGCAGACTTGGAAACACCATATATTTT.

Only one count was recorded for this clone. The chain combines TRBV15 with TRBJ1-4, with D uncertain. Trimming took off 0 bases at V and 6 bases at J, with 8 bases between the two ends. Germline CDR1 LNHNV, CDR2 YYDKDF (reference sequence). This CDR3 has 14 residues. For the CDR3, the DNA is TGTGCCACCAGCAGAGATATCGGGGATGAAAAACTGTTTTTT. It translates to CATSRDIGDEKLFF.